Given below is one T cell receptor (beta chain) in context. The antigen remains unidentified. This sample stems from a study of CD8 T cell repertoires and HIV-1 epitope variants. Overall study context: Separate wells received one of Twenty-five Gag or Nef variant peptides. Controls were a CMV, EBV and flu peptide pool, Ebola AY9 negative control, and no-peptide well.

The table came from immunoSEQ multiplex PCR; TCRdb's copy has only in-frame clones and leaves some out. Of 4,500 to 5,500 clones listed, about 66% are singletons. Germline V gives CDR1 MDHEN, CDR2 SYDVKM. V gave up 5 bases and J gave up 1 base, with 15 bases separating them. This CDR3 has 15 amino acids. The origin of this receptor is a male donor with HIV. Material for sequencing was cultured CD8+ T cells derived from PBMCs. The genes are TRBV28 and TRBJ2-7, with a tentative D call TRBD1 (6 bases). CDR3 coding DNA: TGTGCCAGCAGTGCAACACAGGGCTTATCCTACGAGCAGTACTTC. It yields the protein CASSATQGLSYEQYF.